The 27 T cell receptor beta chains listed next were all sequenced from one sample in a study of beta chain features in type 1 diabetes (dated by TCRdb to about 2018). Library method: the immunoSEQ multiplex PCR assay. The High Capacity cDNA Reverse Transcription Kit was used to reverse transcribe all of the isolated RNA, meaning that expressed TCRB transcripts were what got sequenced. The table comes from immuneACCESS by way of TCRdb, which keeps in-frame sequences with V and J called. Part of the clones is missing from these tables; in studies checked, under half for an unresolved V gene and the rest for unknown reasons. The sample table shows 900,000 or so clones, and roughly 16% are seen once. The ten largest clones represent 0.023% of the sample. The specimen sequenced was naive CD4+ T cells from blood. This sample's cell subset or site label indicates: true naive CD4+ T cells. The source of these receptors is a woman between 18 and 29 years old in good health.

The rearrangement links TRBV2 to TRBJ2-3; D is uncertain. The germline gives CDR1 SNHLY, CDR2 FYNNEI. V dropped 1 base and J dropped 4 bases, with 6 bases sitting between them. The CDR3 runs 13 residues. CDR3 DNA sequence: TGTGCCAGCAGTGAAGTTAGCCCAGATACGCAGTATTTT. It is translated as CASSEVSPDTQYF.

This clone came up a few times. This chain joins TRBV19 and TRBJ1-4, with TRBD1 as a possible D gene (5 bases). V was shortened by 8 bases and J by 7 bases, with 14 bases between the two germline ends. CDR1 LNHDA and CDR2 SQIVND come from the germline V gene (reference sequence). The CDR3 spans 13 residues. The CDR3 DNA reads TGTGCCAGTCACCGGGACTATCGTGAAAAACTGTTTTTT. Its translation: CASHRDYREKLFF.

This clone was seen more than once but under ten times. The CDR3 sequence: CASSRLLVGNEQFF. The CDR3 coding sequence is TGTGCCAGCAGCCGCTTACTAGTTGGCAATGAGCAGTTCTTC. The chain uses TRBV6-5 and TRBJ2-1; D perhaps matches TRBD2 (5 bases). Per germline, CDR1 MNHEY and CDR2 SVGAGI. The CDR3 runs 14 residues. The ends were cut back, 6 bases at V and 6 bases at J, with 15 bases in the middle.

This clone came up a few times. The rearrangement uses TRBV14 and TRBJ2-5; D might be TRBD1 or TRBD2, each matching 5 bases. Germline CDR1 and CDR2: SGHDN and FVKESK. This CDR3 spans 16 amino acids. Trimming stripped 3 bases from V and 3 bases from J, with 17 bases between. The CDR3 loop is CASSQAWFGTKETQYF. The DNA of the CDR3 is TGTGCCAGCAGCCAGGCTTGGTTCGGGACCAAAGAGACCCAGTACTTC. The whole variable domain, remainder taken from reference TRBV14 and TRBJ2-5, is EAGVTQFPSHSVIEKGQTVTLRCDPISGHDNLYWYRRVMGKEIKFLLHFVKESKQDESGMPNNRFLAERTGGTYSTLKVQPAELEDSGVYFCASSQAWFGTKETQYFGPGTRLLVL.

This clone showed up many times. This chain connects TRBV14 to TRBJ1-1; D gene unclear. The CDR3 consists of 13 residues. V was clipped by 1 base and J by 0 bases, with 3 bases between them. Germline V gene sequence: CDR1 SGHDN, CDR2 FVKESK. CDR3 loop: CASSQGVNTEAFF. CDR3 sequence (DNA): TGTGCCAGCAGCCAAGGGGTGAACACTGAAGCTTTCTTT.

This chain links TRBV21-1 with TRBJ1-3; TRBD1 is the table's D call, not checked against the DNA. TRBV21-1 is a recognized pseudogene. The CDR3 is made up of 17 amino acids. The CDR3: CASSKEGETLSGNTIYF. CDR3 in DNA: TGTGCCAGCAGCAAAGAGGGGGAGACCCTCTCTGGAAACACCATATATTTT.

The chain is built from TRBV7-9 and TRBJ1-5, with D possibly matching TRBD1 (5 bases). The germline gives CDR1 SEHNR, CDR2 FQNEAQ (reference sequence). This CDR3 region has 13 residues. V shed 8 bases and J shed 5 bases, with 13 bases lying between them. CDR3 protein: CASQAGGHQPQHF. CDR3 sequence (DNA): TGTGCCAGCCAAGCTGGGGGTCATCAGCCCCAGCATTTT.

The chain is built from TRBV4-3 and TRBJ2-3; TRBD2 matches 13 bases. V was pared by 2 bases and J by 4 bases, with 3 bases of the junction left unmatched. Germline V gene lookup returns CDR1 LGHNA and CDR2 YSLEER. This CDR3 has 16 amino acids. CDR3 region: CASSQTSGRAADTQYF. The CDR3 region has the DNA TGCGCCAGCAGCCAAACTAGCGGGAGGGCAGCAGATACGCAGTATTTT.

The rearrangement uses TRBV25-1 and TRBJ2-7, with D possibly being TRBD1 or TRBD2 (5 bases each). The germline V gene encodes CDR1 MGHDK and CDR2 SYGVNS. This CDR3 has 13 amino acids. V was clipped by 6 bases and J by 6 bases, with 15 bases between them. CDR3 nucleotides: TGTGCCAGCAGCTCACTCCAGAGGGGCGAGCAGTACTTC. It encodes CASSSLQRGEQYF.

This clone was picked up a small number of times. The chain links TRBV6-5 to TRBJ2-7, with 9 positions matching TRBD2. V lost 7 bases to trimming and J lost 6 bases; unmatched junction nucleotides: 10. Germline assignment: CDR1 MNHEY and CDR2 SVGAGI. CDR3 size: 14 residues. CDR3 DNA: TGTGCCAGCACCTGGAGCGGGACTAGCACCGAGCAGTACTTC. Protein product: CASTWSGTSTEQYF.

This clone was seen only a few times. This rearrangement joins TRBV11-1 to TRBJ2-1; D remains ambiguous. The CDR3 loop spans 17 amino acids. The germline CDR1 and CDR2 sequences are SGHAT and FQDESV (reference sequence). Trimming took 5 bases from V and 0 from J, leaving 17 bases between them. CDR3 loop: CASSPSLRQSSYNEQFF. The CDR3 DNA reads as TGTGCCAGCAGCCCCTCCCTGCGGCAAAGCTCCTACAATGAGCAGTTCTTC.

The J gene is TRBJ1-5, the V gene TRBV6-5; no reliable D call. Trimming left V 8 bases short and J 0 bases short, with 8 bases between. This CDR3 has 13 residues. Per the germline V gene, CDR1 is MNHEY and CDR2 is SVGAGI. DNA for the CDR3: TGTGCCAGCCAAGCTTATAGCAATCAGCCCCAGCATTTT. Amino acid sequence: CASQAYSNQPQHF.

The chain carries TRBV19 and TRBJ1-2; D unclear. V was pared by 3 bases and J by 6 bases, with 11 bases between. Germline CDR1 and CDR2: LNHDA and SQIVND (reference sequence). The length of the CDR3 is 13 residues. CDR3 bases: TGTGCCAGTAGTATCCTCAGGTCGGATGGCTACACCTTC. It translates to CASSILRSDGYTF.

This clone was seen only a few times. The chain has TRBV21-1 and TRBJ1-1; the D call in the table, TRBD1, was not verified against the DNA. TRBV21-1 is a known pseudogene. The CDR3 is 18 amino acids. This CDR3 reads CAIPRDPGGTARNTEAFF. In nucleotides, the CDR3 is TGTGCCATCCCGCGAGACCCGGGCGGGACAGCTCGGAACACTGAAGCTTTCTTT.

This clone was seen a few times. The rearrangement uses TRBV18 and TRBJ1-3; no clear D. Germline CDR1 KGHSH, CDR2 LQKENI. The V and J ends lost 7 bases and 4 bases respectively, with 17 bases between them. CDR3 size: 15 residues. The CDR3 DNA reads as TGTGCCAGCTTTCATAATCTAAGTGACGGAAACACCATATATTTT. Protein: CASFHNLSDGNTIYF.

This clone was counted between two and nine times. The chain is built from TRBV28 and TRBJ2-7; D not certain. The CDR3 spans 17 residues. Germline V gives CDR1 MDHEN, CDR2 SYDVKM. V was pared by 6 bases and J by 3 bases, with 24 bases between. The CDR3 sequence is CASSPMGSGTRDYEQYF. The CDR3 coding sequence is TGTGCCAGCAGCCCTATGGGTTCCGGTACACGCGACTACGAGCAGTACTTC.

The chain joins TRBV6-6 to TRBJ2-7, with a tentative D call TRBD1 (5 bases). This CDR3 contains 15 residues. Trimming cost V 5 bases and J 2 bases, with 16 bases left between them. CDR1 MNHNY and CDR2 SVGAGI come from the germline V gene (reference sequence). CDR3 protein: CASSVYPEGAYEQYF. CDR3 nucleotide sequence: TGTGCCAGCAGTGTCTACCCCGAAGGGGCCTACGAGCAGTACTTC.

The V call is TRBV29-1, the J call TRBJ2-5; TRBD2 matches at 8 bases. V lost 4 bases, J lost 0 bases, and 4 bases stayed unmatched. Germline V gives CDR1 SQVTM, CDR2 ANQGSEA. There are 14 residues in the CDR3. The CDR3 region has the DNA TGCAGCGTTGCGGGGGGGCGCAACCAAGAGACCCAGTACTTC. It codes for CSVAGGRNQETQYF.

As regards this clone: Other DNA variants within this sample encode the same CDR3. This chain uses TRBV29-1 with TRBJ2-5, with 7 bases matching TRBD1. The CDR3 totals 13 residues. The ends lost 4 bases at V and 1 base at J; junction bases unmatched: 3. Germline CDR1 reads SQVTM; CDR2 reads ANQGSEA. The CDR3 region has the DNA TGCAGCGTTGTAAGGGGGCTCCAAGAGACCCAGTACTTC. Encoded protein: CSVVRGLQETQYF.

The V gene is TRBV6-6, the J gene TRBJ2-5, with TRBD2 identical over 8 bases. The J call is uncertain, as TRBJ2-7 better fits the DNA end. CDR1 is MNHNY, CDR2 SVGAGI, per germline (reference sequence). The CDR3 loop spans 13 amino acids. The CDR3 bases are TGTGCCAGCATCGGGGGGGATAACTACGAGCAGTACTTC. This translates into CASIGGDNYEQYF.

This clone was found a few times. Other DNA variants within this sample encode the same CDR3. V and J are TRBV7-2 and TRBJ1-5; possibly TRBD1 for D (5 bases). V was shortened by 1 base and J by 5 bases, with 9 bases between the two germline ends. Germline assignment: CDR1 SGHTA and CDR2 FQGNSA. The CDR3 is 14 amino acids. In DNA form, the CDR3 reads TGTGCCAGCAGCTTAGGGGGGGGATATCAGCCCCAGCATTTT. Protein product: CASSLGGGYQPQHF.

Only a few counts were recorded for this clone. This rearrangement joins TRBV25-1 to TRBJ1-2; TRBD1 is a possible D gene (6 bases). Trimming pared 1 base from V and 5 bases from J, leaving 14 bases between. The germline CDR1 and CDR2 sequences are MGHDK and SYGVNS. This CDR3 has 15 residues. The CDR3 loop reads CASSESWTVGYGYTF. Written as DNA, the CDR3 is TGTGCCAGCAGTGAATCCTGGACAGTCGGTTATGGCTACACCTTC.

The chain recombines TRBV18 with TRBJ2-5; TRBD2 matches 14 bases. After removal of 2 bases from V and 4 bases from J, the junction contained 9 bases not matched to a gene. The CDR3 runs 18 residues. From germline, CDR1 is KGHSH and CDR2 LQKENI. The CDR3 loop reads CASSPRPQTSGRVETQYF. The DNA of the CDR3 is TGTGCCAGCTCACCAAGACCTCAGACTAGCGGGAGGGTAGAGACCCAGTACTTC.

This clone has a handful of counts. The J gene is TRBJ2-1, the V gene TRBV28; D gene ambiguous. Trimming took off 6 bases at V and 4 bases at J, with 25 bases between the two ends. Germline-derived CDR1 and CDR2 are MDHEN and SYDVKM. There are 18 residues in the CDR3. The CDR3 loop reads CASRPPAQALWAYNEQFF. The CDR3 DNA reads TGTGCCAGCAGACCCCCGGCTCAGGCTTTATGGGCTTACAATGAGCAGTTCTTC. Full variable domain (outside the CDR3, taken from reference TRBV28 and TRBJ2-1): DVKVTQSSRYLVKRTGEKVFLECVQDMDHENMFWYRQDPGLGLRLIYFSYDVKMKEKGDIPEGYSVSREKKERFSLILESASTNQTSMYLCASRPPAQALWAYNEQFFGPGTRLTVL.

This chain joins TRBV5-4 and TRBJ2-2; D unresolved. This CDR3 is 16 amino acids long. CDR1 and CDR2 from the germline V gene are SGHNT and YYREEE (reference sequence). V was shortened by 0 bases and J by 0 bases, with 9 bases between the two germline ends. The DNA for the CDR3 is TGTGCCAGCAGCTTGGTAACAAGACCGAACACCGGGGAGCTGTTTTTT. Amino acid sequence: CASSLVTRPNTGELFF.

This CDR3 is CATSPLRTGRETQYF. DNA of the CDR3: TGTGCCACCAGCCCACTAAGGACAGGGCGAGAGACCCAGTACTTC. This chain uses TRBV15 with TRBJ2-5; TRBD1 matches at 8 bases. V gave up 5 bases and J gave up 4 bases; unmatched junction bases: 9. Germline CDR1 is LNHNV and CDR2 is YYDKDF (reference sequence). The CDR3 is 15 residues long.

This clone showed up just a few times. This chain links TRBV6-6 with TRBJ2-1; D perhaps matches TRBD2 (7 bases). CDR1 is MNHNY, CDR2 SVGAGI, per germline (reference sequence). V shed 6 bases and J shed 1 base, with 16 bases lying between them. The CDR3 spans 16 residues. The CDR3, as DNA: TGTGCCAGCAGGGGGGCTCTAGCGGTGTCCTACAATGAGCAGTTCTTC. The encoded protein is CASRGALAVSYNEQFF.